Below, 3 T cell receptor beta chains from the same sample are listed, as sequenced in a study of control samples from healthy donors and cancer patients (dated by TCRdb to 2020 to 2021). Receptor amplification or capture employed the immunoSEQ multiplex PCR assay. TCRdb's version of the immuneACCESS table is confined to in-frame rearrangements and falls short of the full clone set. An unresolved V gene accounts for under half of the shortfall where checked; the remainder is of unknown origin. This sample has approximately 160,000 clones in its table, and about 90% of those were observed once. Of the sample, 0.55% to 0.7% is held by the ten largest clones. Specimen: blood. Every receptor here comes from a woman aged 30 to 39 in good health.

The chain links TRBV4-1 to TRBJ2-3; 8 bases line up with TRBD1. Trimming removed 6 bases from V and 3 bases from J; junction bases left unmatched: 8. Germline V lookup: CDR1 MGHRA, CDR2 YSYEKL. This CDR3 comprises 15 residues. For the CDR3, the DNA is TGCGCCAGCAGACGGACAGGGTTTTTAACAGATACGCAGTATTTT. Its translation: CASRRTGFLTDTQYF.

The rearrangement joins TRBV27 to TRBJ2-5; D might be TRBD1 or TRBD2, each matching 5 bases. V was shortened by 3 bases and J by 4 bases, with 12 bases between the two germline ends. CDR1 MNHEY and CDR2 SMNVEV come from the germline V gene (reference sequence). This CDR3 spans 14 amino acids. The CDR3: CASSFWGRTETQYF. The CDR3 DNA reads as TGTGCCAGCAGTTTCTGGGGACGGACAGAGACCCAGTACTTC.

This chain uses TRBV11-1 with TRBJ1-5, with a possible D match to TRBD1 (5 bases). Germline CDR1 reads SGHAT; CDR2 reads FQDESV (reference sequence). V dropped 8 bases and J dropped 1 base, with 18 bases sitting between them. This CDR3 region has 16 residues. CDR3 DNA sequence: TGTGCCAGCCTAAGAAGGGGTATAGCAAGCAATCAGCCCCAGCATTTT. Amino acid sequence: CASLRRGIASNQPQHF.